One sample yielded the 23 T cell receptor beta chains listed below, sequenced in a study of identical twins. TCRdb ran MiXCR on the 5' RACE reads and lists one entry per CDR3 protein. The sample has some 1,700,000 distinct CDR3 sequences, 32% seen once. The sample taken for sequencing was cord blood. Source of these receptors: a newborn girl in good health.

This clonotype was counted a few times. The V and J genes are TRBV20-1 and TRBJ2-5; D gene uncertain. The germline V gene has CDR1 DFQATT and CDR2 SNEGSKA (reference sequence). The CDR3 spans 12 residues. V gave up 5 bases and J gave up 5 bases, with 12 bases separating them. The CDR3 region has the DNA TGCAGTGCTCCCGTTGGGCGGGAGACCCAGTACTTC. Amino acids: CSAPVGRETQYF.

The sample holds a few counts of this clonotype. The chain couples TRBV7-2 to TRBJ2-1; 9 bases are shared with TRBD2. V gave up 6 bases and J gave up 7 bases; unmatched junction bases: 7. This CDR3 is built from 14 residues. CDR1 is SGHTA and CDR2 is FQGNSA in the germline V gene. CDR3 residues: CASRNAGGLNEQFF. As DNA, the CDR3 is TGTGCCAGCAGAAACGCGGGGGGGTTGAATGAGCAGTTCTTC.

V gene TRBV9 combines with J gene TRBJ2-1; 10 positions agree with TRBD2. CDR1 is SGDLS, CDR2 YYNGEE, per germline. V lost 5 bases and J lost 7; bases outside the gene matches: 9. The CDR3 length is 15 residues. The CDR3 reads CASRPPGLARNEQFF. DNA for the CDR3: TGTGCCAGCAGGCCCCCGGGACTAGCGAGGAATGAGCAGTTCTTC.

This clonotype was picked up a small number of times. A much bigger clone sits one base away, suggesting this may be a read error. The V and J genes are TRBV29-1 and TRBJ2-4; TRBD2 aligns across 8 bases. Matching the DNA end better, TRBJ2-7 makes the J call doubtful. Per the germline V gene, CDR1 is SQVTM and CDR2 is ANQGSEA. The CDR3 covers 11 residues. CDR3: CSVKRECEQYF. The CDR3 DNA sequence: TGCAGCGTTAAGCGGGAGTGCGAGCAGTACTTC.

The chain carries TRBV7-9 and TRBJ2-1; no reliable D call. TRBJ2-7 explains the end of the DNA better; the J call may be wrong. Per the germline V gene, CDR1 is SEHNR and CDR2 is FQNEAQ (reference sequence). This CDR3 is 14 amino acids long. CDR3 DNA sequence: TGTGCCAGCAGCTTAGTCTTCCGACGGGACGAGCAGTACTTC. Translation: CASSLVFRRDEQYF.

This clonotype was seen a few times. The chain combines TRBV10-2 with TRBJ2-7, with D possibly TRBD2 on 5 matching bases. Looked up from germline, CDR1 is WSHSY and CDR2 is SAAADI. V was cut by 0 bases and J by 3 bases, with 12 bases left in between. The CDR3 has 15 residues. CDR3 region: CASSESRAGLYEQYF. The CDR3 DNA follows: TGCGCCAGCAGTGAGTCTCGGGCGGGCCTCTACGAGCAGTACTTC.

In this sample, this clonotype turned up a few times. The chain recombines TRBV28 with TRBJ2-7, with D possibly TRBD2 on 6 matching bases. The length of the CDR3 is 14 residues. Trimming took 6 bases from V and 3 from J, leaving 15 bases between them. CDR1 is MDHEN and CDR2 is SYDVKM in the germline V gene. The CDR3 is CASRTGTVDYEQYF. In nucleotides, the CDR3 is TGTGCCAGCAGAACCGGGACTGTTGACTACGAGCAGTACTTC.

This clonotype appeared many times. The chain uses TRBV4-2 and TRBJ2-1, with a tentative D call TRBD1 (5 bases). From germline, CDR1 is LGHNA and CDR2 YNFKEQ. V dropped 4 bases and J dropped 8 bases, with 18 bases sitting between them. This CDR3 has 15 amino acids. For the CDR3, the DNA is TGTGCCAGCAGCCTTAGACAGCTGAGATACGATGAGCAGTTCTTC. Translated: CASSLRQLRYDEQFF.

This chain uses TRBV7-9 with TRBJ2-1; tentative D call: TRBD1 (5 bases). Per the germline V gene, CDR1 is SEHNR and CDR2 is FQNEAQ (reference sequence). Trimming shortened V by 2 bases and J by 0 bases, and 14 bases separated the two germline ends. This CDR3 has 17 residues. The CDR3 protein is CASSLRVQVSSYNEQFF. The CDR3 DNA reads TGTGCCAGCAGCTTACGGGTACAGGTGAGCTCCTACAATGAGCAGTTCTTC.

There are a few counts of this clonotype. At one end the junction does not follow the germline gene, possibly because of a read error. V usage is TRBV5-5 and J usage is TRBJ2-1; 7 nucleotides match TRBD2. CDR1 is SGHKS and CDR2 is YYEKEE in the germline V gene (reference sequence). The CDR3 covers 15 residues. For the CDR3, the DNA is TGTGCCAGCAGCTTGGAGCGGGAATCCTCCAATGAGCAGTTCTTC. Translation gives CASSLERESSNEQFF.

The chain recombines TRBV6-9 with TRBJ1-2; 8 nucleotides align to TRBD1. The ends lost 1 base at V and 2 bases at J; junction bases unmatched: 3. The CDR3 extends over 15 amino acids. The germline CDR1 and CDR2 sequences are MNHGY and SVAAGI. CDR3 region: CASSYCHRGNYGYTF. In DNA form, the CDR3 reads TGTGCCAGCAGTTATTGCCACAGGGGGAACTATGGCTACACCTTC.

The J gene is TRBJ2-7, the V gene TRBV6-6; weak D call: TRBD2 (5 bases). Germline V gene lookup returns CDR1 MNHNY and CDR2 SVGAGI (reference sequence). Trimming pared 2 bases from V and 5 bases from J, leaving 13 bases between. The CDR3 contains 14 residues. CDR3 DNA sequence: TGTGCCAGCAGTTACCCGACTATGGGGAACGAGCAGTACTTC. It specifies CASSYPTMGNEQYF.

This clonotype has more than one count but fewer than ten. The chain joins TRBV5-1 to TRBJ1-2, with D maybe TRBD1 (6 bases). CDR1 SGHRS and CDR2 YFSETQ come from the germline V gene. This CDR3 comprises 14 residues. Trimming left V 0 bases short and J 5 bases short, with 11 bases between. CDR3 protein: CASSLEGEVYGYTF. Written as DNA, the CDR3 is TGCGCCAGCAGCTTGGAGGGGGAGGTGTATGGCTACACCTTC. The whole variable domain, filled in from reference TRBV5-1 and TRBJ1-2, reads KAGVTQTPRYLIKTRGQQVTLSCSPISGHRSVSWYQQTPGQGLQFLFEYFSETQRNKGNFPGRFSGRQFSNSRSEMNVSTLELGDSALYLCASSLEGEVYGYTFGSGTRLTVV.

On this clonotype itself: Compared with germline, one end of the junction differs, possibly owing to a read error. V gene TRBV5-1 combines with J gene TRBJ2-3; D ambiguous. CDR1 and CDR2 from the germline V gene are SGHRS and YFSETQ. This CDR3 is built from 15 residues. The CDR3 nucleotides are TGCGCCGGCAGCTTGACACGGCCAAGCACAGATACGCAGTATTTT. Its translation: CAGSLTRPSTDTQYF.

The gene calls are TRBV28 and TRBJ1-1; 10 nucleotides agree with TRBD1. Germline V gives CDR1 MDHEN, CDR2 SYDVKM. The CDR3 extends over 14 amino acids. V dropped 3 bases and J dropped 7; count of bases not matched to a gene: 5. CDR3 in amino acids: CASSLTGGLHEAFF. CDR3 sequence (DNA): TGTGCCAGCAGTTTGACAGGGGGCCTACATGAAGCTTTCTTT.

This clonotype came up many times. The chain carries TRBV5-4 and TRBJ2-3; 7 nucleotides align to TRBD2. Germline CDR1 reads SGHNT; CDR2 reads YYREEE (reference sequence). J gave up 0 bases and V 2 bases, and 3 bases lay outside the gene matches. The CDR3 extends over 15 amino acids. The DNA of the CDR3 is TGTGCCAGCAGCTTACTTAGCGGGAGCACAGATACGCAGTATTTT. It codes for CASSLLSGSTDTQYF. Filled out from reference TRBV5-4 and TRBJ2-3, the complete variable domain reads ETGVTQSPTHLIKTRGQQVTLRCSSQSGHNTVSWYQQALGQGPQFIFQYYREEENGRGNFPPRFSGLQFPNYSSELNVNALELDDSALYLCASSLLSGSTDTQYFGPGTRLTVL.

The chain is built from TRBV11-1 and TRBJ2-1; TRBD2 agrees at 8 bases. The J call may not be correct, given that the DNA end is closer to TRBJ2-7. The CDR3 spans 16 residues. Per germline, CDR1 SGHAT and CDR2 FQDESV (reference sequence). DNA for the CDR3: TGTGCCAGCAGCTCGAGCGGACTAGCTGGCTACAATGAGCAGTACTTC. Its translation: CASSSSGLAGYNEQYF.

There are a few counts of this clonotype. The chain joins TRBV20-1 to TRBJ1-5, with 9 bases identical to TRBD1. Unmatched junction bases numbered 8, after V lost 5 bases and J lost 0 bases. The CDR3 contains 16 residues. In germline, CDR1 is DFQATT, CDR2 SNEGSKA (reference sequence). The CDR3 loop reads CSAQGQGRYSNQPQHF. The DNA of the CDR3 is TGCAGTGCTCAGGGACAGGGTCGTTATAGCAATCAGCCCCAGCATTTT.

In the case of this clonotype: The junction does not match germline at one end; this may be a read error. The gene calls are TRBV20-1 and TRBJ1-2; D gene uncertain. This CDR3 is built from 15 residues. Looked up from germline, CDR1 is DFQATT and CDR2 is SNEGSKA (reference sequence). The CDR3 is CSAGESGYGRYGYTF. The DNA for the CDR3 is TGCAGTGCTGGAGAGTCAGGATACGGACGCTATGGCTACACCTTC.

This sequence joins TRBV5-4 and TRBJ2-3; no clear D gene. Germline values: CDR1 SGHNT, CDR2 YYREEE (reference sequence). This CDR3 has 14 residues. Trimming took off 2 bases at V and 1 base at J, with 8 bases between the two ends. The CDR3 DNA reads as TGTGCCAGCAGCTTTGTGATAGGCACAGATACGCAGTATTTT. Its translation is CASSFVIGTDTQYF.

The chain recombines TRBV20-1 with TRBJ2-7; no clear D. Germline V gives CDR1 DFQATT, CDR2 SNEGSKA (reference sequence). Trimming removed 0 bases from V and 0 bases from J, with 6 bases in between. The CDR3 runs 13 residues. The CDR3 DNA reads as TGCAGTGCTAGAGATCACTACTCCTACGAGCAGTACTTC. Protein product: CSARDHYSYEQYF.

The genes are TRBV7-8 and TRBJ1-4; perhaps TRBD1 as D (6 bases). This CDR3 spans 16 amino acids. Trimming pared 5 bases from V and 4 bases from J, leaving 17 bases between. CDR1 SGHVS and CDR2 FQNEAQ come from the germline V gene. CDR3 sequence (DNA): TGTGCCAGCAGCAGAAAGGGGACACGGGGTAATGAAAAACTGTTTTTT. It encodes CASSRKGTRGNEKLFF.

The gene calls are TRBV5-1 and TRBJ1-4; TRBD1 might be the D (5 bases). Looked up from germline, CDR1 is SGHRS and CDR2 is YFSETQ. Trimming left V 7 bases short and J 8 bases short, with 18 bases between. This CDR3 comprises 14 residues. CDR3 sequence (DNA): TGCGCCAGCGGCTCCGGAATGGGGGGGGAAAAACTGTTTTTT. Translating gives CASGSGMGGEKLFF.